This T cell receptor (beta chain) was retrieved from a study of blood T cell repertoires in COVID-19. The CDR3 contains 17 residues. Losses at the gene ends were 6 bases for V and 12 bases for J; bases not matched to a gene: 22. Germline loops: CDR1 SEHNR, CDR2 FQNEAQ (reference sequence). Clones were read by immunoSEQ multiplex PCR, and TCRdb kept only the in-frame ones, dropping some. This sample carries some 150,000 clones, around 85% of them seen once, and the ten largest clones take 6.2%. This chain links TRBV7-9 with TRBJ2-1, with 8 bases fitting TRBD2. The sequenced sample consisted of PBMCs or T cells enriched from blood (not recorded which). The receptor's source is a woman aged 40 to 50 who had recovered from COVID-19. The CDR3 sequence: CASSTPMASGLPPGQFF. DNA for the CDR3: TGTGCCAGCAGTACCCCGATGGCTAGCGGGCTTCCCCCCGGGCAGTTCTTC.